In its sample, the clone carrying this TCR beta chain was seen once. The sample is drawn from a study of blood T cell repertoires in COVID-19. As handled by the study authors: Amplification with reference gene primers provided the estimates of nucleated cell counts. Measured with immunoSEQ multiplex PCR; TCRdb has only the in-frame clones, and not every one. D and trimming come from the DNA, and the V and J calls and clone size come from that table. The sample includes a few hundred thousand clones, approximately 85% seen only once; the top ten take 0.87%. V lost 0 bases to trimming and J lost 3 bases, with 21 bases between them. CDR1 and CDR2 from the germline V gene are KGHSH and LQKENI. CDR3 size: 19 residues.

V gene TRBV18 combines with J gene TRBJ2-1, with D perhaps TRBD2 (5 bases). The material sequenced was peripheral blood. The clonotype comes from a human donor with COVID-19, enrolled during active disease. The donor label of this sample is uncertain. This CDR3 reads CASSPPPAAPTPYYNEQFF. The CDR3 region has the DNA TGTGCCAGCTCACCACCCCCAGCGGCACCAACCCCCTACTACAATGAGCAGTTCTTC.